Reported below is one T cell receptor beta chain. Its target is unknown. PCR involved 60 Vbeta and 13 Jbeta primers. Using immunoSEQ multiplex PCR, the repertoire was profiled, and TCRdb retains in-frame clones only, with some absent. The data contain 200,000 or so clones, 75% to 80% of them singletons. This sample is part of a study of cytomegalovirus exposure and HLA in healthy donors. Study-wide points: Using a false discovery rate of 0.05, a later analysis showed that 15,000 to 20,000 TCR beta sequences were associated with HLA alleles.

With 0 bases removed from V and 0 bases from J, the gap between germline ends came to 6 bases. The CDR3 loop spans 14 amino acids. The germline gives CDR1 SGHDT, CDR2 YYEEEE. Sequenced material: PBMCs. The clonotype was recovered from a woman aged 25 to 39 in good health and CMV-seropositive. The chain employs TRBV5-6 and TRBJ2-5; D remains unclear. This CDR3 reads CASSLEAYQETQYF. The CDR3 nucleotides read TGTGCCAGCAGCTTGGAAGCGTACCAAGAGACCCAGTACTTC.